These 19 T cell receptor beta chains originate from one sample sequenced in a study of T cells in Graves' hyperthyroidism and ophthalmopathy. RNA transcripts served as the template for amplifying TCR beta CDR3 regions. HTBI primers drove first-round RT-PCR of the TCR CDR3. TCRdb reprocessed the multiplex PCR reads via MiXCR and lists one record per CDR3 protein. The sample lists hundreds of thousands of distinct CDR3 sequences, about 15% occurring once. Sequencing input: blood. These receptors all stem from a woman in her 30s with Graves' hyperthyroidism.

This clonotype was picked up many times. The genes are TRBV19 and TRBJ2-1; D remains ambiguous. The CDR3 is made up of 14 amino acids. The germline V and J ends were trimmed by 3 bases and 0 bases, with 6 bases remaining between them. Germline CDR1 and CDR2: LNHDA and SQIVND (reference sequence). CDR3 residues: CASSITGSYNEQFF. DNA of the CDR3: TGTGCCAGTAGTATCACGGGCTCCTACAATGAGCAGTTCTTC.

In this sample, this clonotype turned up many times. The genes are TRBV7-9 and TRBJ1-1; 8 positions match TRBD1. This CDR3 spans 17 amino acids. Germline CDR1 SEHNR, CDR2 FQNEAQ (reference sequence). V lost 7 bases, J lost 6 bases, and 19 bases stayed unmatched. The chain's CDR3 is CASILPQGAYGLPEAFF. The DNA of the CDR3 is TGTGCCAGCATCCTCCCCCAGGGGGCGTACGGATTGCCTGAAGCTTTCTTT. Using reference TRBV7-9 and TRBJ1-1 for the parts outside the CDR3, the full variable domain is DTGVSQNPRHKITKRGQNVTFRCDPISEHNRLYWYRQTLGQGPEFLTYFQNEAQLEKSRLLSDRFSAERPKGSFSTLEIQRTEQGDSAMYLCASILPQGAYGLPEAFFGQGTRLTVV.

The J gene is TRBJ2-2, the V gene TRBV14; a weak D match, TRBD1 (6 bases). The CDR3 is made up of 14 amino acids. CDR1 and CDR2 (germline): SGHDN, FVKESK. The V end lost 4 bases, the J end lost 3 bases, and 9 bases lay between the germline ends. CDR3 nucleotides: TGTGCCAGCAGCCGTGGACAGTACACCGGGGAGCTGTTTTTT. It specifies CASSRGQYTGELFF.

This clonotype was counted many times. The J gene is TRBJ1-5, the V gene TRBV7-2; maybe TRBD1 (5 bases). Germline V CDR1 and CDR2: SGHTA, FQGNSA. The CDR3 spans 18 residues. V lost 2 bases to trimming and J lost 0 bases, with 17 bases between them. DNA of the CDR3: TGTGCCAGCAGCTTACGAGGCGCGACAGACTATAGCAATCAGCCCCAGCATTTT. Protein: CASSLRGATDYSNQPQHF.

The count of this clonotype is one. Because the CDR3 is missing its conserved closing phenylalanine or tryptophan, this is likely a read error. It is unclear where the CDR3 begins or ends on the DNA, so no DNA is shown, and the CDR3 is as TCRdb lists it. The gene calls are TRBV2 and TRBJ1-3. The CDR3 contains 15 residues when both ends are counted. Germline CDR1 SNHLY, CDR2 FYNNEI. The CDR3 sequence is CASSGGGGFGNTIDL.

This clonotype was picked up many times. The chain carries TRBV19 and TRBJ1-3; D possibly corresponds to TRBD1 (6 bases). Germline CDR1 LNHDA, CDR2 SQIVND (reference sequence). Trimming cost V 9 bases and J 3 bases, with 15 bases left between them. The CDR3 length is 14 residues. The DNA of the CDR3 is TGTGCCAGCCATCAACAGGGAGATGGAAACACCATATATTTT. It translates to CASHQQGDGNTIYF.

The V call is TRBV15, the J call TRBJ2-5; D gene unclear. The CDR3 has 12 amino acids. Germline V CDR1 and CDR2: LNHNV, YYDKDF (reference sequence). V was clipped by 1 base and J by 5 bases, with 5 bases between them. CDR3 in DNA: TGTGCCACCAGCAGAGGTCCGGAGACCCAGTACTTC. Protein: CATSRGPETQYF.

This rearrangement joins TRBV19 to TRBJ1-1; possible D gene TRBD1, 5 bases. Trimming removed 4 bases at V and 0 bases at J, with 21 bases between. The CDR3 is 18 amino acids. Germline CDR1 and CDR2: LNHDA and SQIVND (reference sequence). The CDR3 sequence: CASSTPLIGGMMNTEAFF. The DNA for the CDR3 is TGTGCCAGTAGTACACCACTAATCGGGGGGATGATGAACACTGAAGCTTTCTTT.

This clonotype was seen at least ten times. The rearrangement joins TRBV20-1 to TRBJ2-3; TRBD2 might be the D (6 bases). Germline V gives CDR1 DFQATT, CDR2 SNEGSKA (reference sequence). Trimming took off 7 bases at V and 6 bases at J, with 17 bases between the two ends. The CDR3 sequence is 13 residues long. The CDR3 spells CSGGNGGTDTQYF. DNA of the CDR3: TGCAGTGGCGGAAACGGGGGAACCGATACGCAGTATTTT.

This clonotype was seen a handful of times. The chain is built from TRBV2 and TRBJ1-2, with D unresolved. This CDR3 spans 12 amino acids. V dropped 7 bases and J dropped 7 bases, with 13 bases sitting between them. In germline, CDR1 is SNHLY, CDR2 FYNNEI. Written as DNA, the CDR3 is TGTGCCAGCAAGCAGGATCTTGGTGGCTACACCTTC. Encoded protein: CASKQDLGGYTF.

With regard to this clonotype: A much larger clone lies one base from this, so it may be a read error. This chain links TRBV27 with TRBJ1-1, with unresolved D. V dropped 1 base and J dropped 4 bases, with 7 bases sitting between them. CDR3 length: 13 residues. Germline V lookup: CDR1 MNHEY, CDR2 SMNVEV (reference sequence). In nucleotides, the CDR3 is TGTGCCAGCAGTTTATATGTGAGCACTGAAGCTTTCTTT. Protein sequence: CASSLYVSTEAFF.

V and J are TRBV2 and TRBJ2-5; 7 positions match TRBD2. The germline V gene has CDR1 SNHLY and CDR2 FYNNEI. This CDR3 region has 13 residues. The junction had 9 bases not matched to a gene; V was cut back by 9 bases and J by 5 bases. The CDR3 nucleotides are TGTGCCAGTAAGCGGGACTTCCAGGAGACCCAGTACTTC. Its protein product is CASKRDFQETQYF.

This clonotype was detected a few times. CDR3 DNA sequence: TGTGCCAGCTCCGGGATGTGGAATTCACCCCTCCACTTT. Translating gives CASSGMWNSPLHF. J is TRBJ1-6 and V is TRBV5-6; unclear D gene. The germline V gene has CDR1 SGHDT and CDR2 YYEEEE. V shed 7 bases and J shed 7 bases, with 12 bases lying between them. There are 13 residues in the CDR3. Filled out from reference TRBV5-6 and TRBJ1-6, the complete variable domain reads DAGVTQSPTHLIKTRGQQVTLRCSPKSGHDTVSWYQQALGQGPQFIFQYYEEEERQRGNFPDRFSGHQFPNYSSELNVNALLLGDSALYLCASSGMWNSPLHFGNGTRLTVT.

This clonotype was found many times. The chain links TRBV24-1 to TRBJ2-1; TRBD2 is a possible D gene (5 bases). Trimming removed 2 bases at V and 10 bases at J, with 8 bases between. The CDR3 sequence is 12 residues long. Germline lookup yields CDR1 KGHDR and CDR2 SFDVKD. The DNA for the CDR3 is TGTGCCACCAGTGATTCAGAGCGGGAGCAGTTCTTC. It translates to CATSDSEREQFF.

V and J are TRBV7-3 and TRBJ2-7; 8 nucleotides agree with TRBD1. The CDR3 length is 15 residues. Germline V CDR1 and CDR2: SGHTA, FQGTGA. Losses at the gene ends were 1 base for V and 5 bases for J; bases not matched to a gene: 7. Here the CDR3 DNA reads TGTGCCAGCAGCTTAAAAGGGACAGGTTCGAACGAGCAGTACTTC. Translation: CASSLKGTGSNEQYF.

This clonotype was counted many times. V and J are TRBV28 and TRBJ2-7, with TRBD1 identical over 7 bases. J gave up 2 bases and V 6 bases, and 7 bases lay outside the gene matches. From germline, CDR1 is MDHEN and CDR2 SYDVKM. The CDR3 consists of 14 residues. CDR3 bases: TGTGCCAGCAGCTCACGCAGGGGGACCTACGAGCAGTACTTC. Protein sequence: CASSSRRGTYEQYF.

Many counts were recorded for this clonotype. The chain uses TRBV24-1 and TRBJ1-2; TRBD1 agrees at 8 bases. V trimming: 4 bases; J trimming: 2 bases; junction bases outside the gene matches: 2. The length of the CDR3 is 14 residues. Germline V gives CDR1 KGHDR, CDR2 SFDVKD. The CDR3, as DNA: TGTGCCACCAGTGACCGGGACAGGAACTATGGCTACACCTTC. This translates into CATSDRDRNYGYTF.

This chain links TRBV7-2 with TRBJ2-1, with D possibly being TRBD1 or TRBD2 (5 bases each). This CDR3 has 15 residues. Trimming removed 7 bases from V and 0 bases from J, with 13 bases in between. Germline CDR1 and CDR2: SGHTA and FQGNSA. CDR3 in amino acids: CASNQGVSSYNEQFF. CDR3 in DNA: TGTGCCAGCAACCAGGGAGTAAGCTCCTACAATGAGCAGTTCTTC.

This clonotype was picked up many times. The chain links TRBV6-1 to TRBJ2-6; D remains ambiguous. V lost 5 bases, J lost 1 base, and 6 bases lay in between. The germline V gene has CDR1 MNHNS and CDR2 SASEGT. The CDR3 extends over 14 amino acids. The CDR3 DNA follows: TGTGCCAGCAGTACAGTGTCTGGGGCCAACGTCCTGACTTTC. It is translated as CASSTVSGANVLTF.